Each of the 23 T cell receptor beta chains below was sequenced from the same sample in a study of blood T cell repertoires in COVID-19. Only in-frame clones appear in the TCRdb table, and some are missing; sequencing was by immunoSEQ multiplex PCR. Here the sample spans about 24,000 clones, about 83% being singletons. The sequenced material came from peripheral blood. The source of these receptors is a human donor with active COVID-19. The donor label of this sample is uncertain.

The J gene is TRBJ2-2, the V gene TRBV7-3; weak D call: TRBD1 (6 bases). V lost 5 bases and J lost 0, with 16 bases in between. The CDR3 has 17 amino acids. The germline V gene has CDR1 SGHTA and CDR2 FQGTGA. The CDR3, as DNA: TGTGCCAGCAGCCAAACCGCGACAGGAGCGAACACCGGGGAGCTGTTTTTT. Residues: CASSQTATGANTGELFF. Together with reference TRBV7-3 and TRBJ2-2, the CDR3 gives the full variable domain: GAGVSQTPSNKVTEKGKYVELRCDPISGHTALYWYRQSLGQGPEFLIYFQGTGAADDSGLPNDRFFAVRPEGSVSTLKIQRTERGDSAVYLCASSQTATGANTGELFFGEGSRLTVL.

The chain is built from TRBV2 and TRBJ2-1; a possible D gene is TRBD2 (6 bases). Trimming left V 1 base short and J 6 bases short, with 19 bases between. This CDR3 contains 17 residues. Germline values: CDR1 SNHLY, CDR2 FYNNEI. The CDR3 coding sequence is TGTGCCAGCAGTGAAGTGCCTAAGCGGGCACTGGGCAATGAGCAGTTCTTC. It encodes CASSEVPKRALGNEQFF.

This chain links TRBV9 with TRBJ2-3; 8 bases map to TRBD2. Germline V gives CDR1 SGDLS, CDR2 YYNGEE. J gave up 1 base and V 1 base, and 2 bases lay outside the gene matches. This CDR3 contains 15 residues. This chain's CDR3 is CASSVSGGRTDTQYF. The CDR3 nucleotides read TGTGCCAGCAGCGTAAGCGGGGGACGCACAGATACGCAGTATTTT.

This chain links TRBV10-3 with TRBJ2-3; D call uncertain. CDR3 length equals 13 residues. From germline, CDR1 is ENHRY and CDR2 SYGVKD. Between the trimmed V and J ends, which lost 1 base and 3 bases, there was a span of 5 bases. In DNA form, the CDR3 reads TGTGCCATCAGTGAGTACGAGACAGATACGCAGTATTTT. Protein: CAISEYETDTQYF.

The count of this clone is one. The chain links TRBV19 to TRBJ1-5, with D hard to call. CDR1 LNHDA and CDR2 SQIVND come from the germline V gene (reference sequence). The CDR3 length is 14 residues. Trimming shortened V by 3 bases and J by 0 bases, and 6 bases separated the two germline ends. CDR3 residues: CASSITYSNQPQHF. In nucleotides, the CDR3 is TGTGCCAGTAGTATTACTTATAGCAATCAGCCCCAGCATTTT.

The chain links TRBV14 to TRBJ2-2; D is uncertain. Trimming removed 0 bases at V and 1 base at J, with 6 bases between. CDR3 length: 15 amino acids. Germline-derived CDR1 and CDR2 are SGHDN and FVKESK. The DNA for the CDR3 is TGTGCCAGCAGCCAAGAACTCGGGAACACCGGGGAGCTGTTTTTT. It codes for CASSQELGNTGELFF.

The V and J genes are TRBV10-3 and TRBJ2-1; 13 bases map to TRBD2. Per the germline V gene, CDR1 is ENHRY and CDR2 is SYGVKD. CDR3 length: 16 residues. After removal of 8 bases from V and 8 bases from J, the junction contained 12 bases not matched to a gene. The DNA for the CDR3 is TGTGCCATCTCCCCAACACTAGCGGGGGGGCGGGATGAGCAGTTCTTC. It translates to CAISPTLAGGRDEQFF.

The V and J genes are TRBV19 and TRBJ1-4, with a possible D match to TRBD1 (5 bases). V gave up 4 bases and J gave up 1 base, with 13 bases separating them. CDR1 LNHDA and CDR2 SQIVND come from the germline V gene (reference sequence). This CDR3 contains 16 residues. CDR3 DNA: TGTGCCAGTAGTAAAAGGGACTCGCAAACTAATGAAAAACTGTTTTTT. Its protein product is CASSKRDSQTNEKLFF. The full variable domain, rest sourced from reference TRBV19 and TRBJ1-4, is DGGITQSPKYLFRKEGQNVTLSCEQNLNHDAMYWYRQDPGQGLRLIYYSQIVNDFQKGDIAEGYSVSREKKESFPLTVTSAQKNPTAFYLCASSKRDSQTNEKLFFGSGTQLSVL.

The rearrangement joins TRBV18 to TRBJ1-4; D unclear. Germline CDR1 is KGHSH and CDR2 is LQKENI. V dropped 6 bases and J dropped 3 bases, with 11 bases sitting between them. The CDR3 extends over 14 amino acids. The CDR3 reads CASSPRQANEKLFF. The CDR3, as DNA: TGTGCCAGCTCCCCCCGCCAGGCTAATGAAAAACTGTTTTTT.

This sequence joins TRBV5-6 and TRBJ2-3; D gene uncertain. Germline CDR1 reads SGHDT; CDR2 reads YYEEEE. The CDR3 spans 13 residues. Trimming stripped 2 bases from V and 3 bases from J, with 7 bases between. The DNA for the CDR3 is TGTGCCAGCAGCTTTCGGGTTACAGATACGCAGTATTTT. It translates to CASSFRVTDTQYF.

This rearrangement joins TRBV6-4 to TRBJ2-1; 10 nucleotides match TRBD2. Germline-derived CDR1 and CDR2 are MRHNA and SNTAGT. The CDR3 spans 15 residues. After removal of 6 bases from V and 7 bases from J, the junction contained 9 bases not matched to a gene. The CDR3 bases are TGTGCCAGCAGCGAGTCTAGCGGGAGTGGGAATGAGCAGTTCTTC. Translating gives CASSESSGSGNEQFF.

The CDR3 sequence: CASSEPREGFTKQYF. CDR3 DNA: TGTGCCAGCAGTGAACCCCGTGAGGGATTTACCAAGCAGTACTTC. The chain is built from TRBV2 and TRBJ2-7, with D perhaps TRBD2 (5 bases). The ends were cut back, 2 bases at V and 8 bases at J, with 19 bases in the middle. The CDR3 sequence is 15 residues long. Germline lookup yields CDR1 SNHLY and CDR2 FYNNEI. Combining the CDR3 with reference TRBV2 and TRBJ2-7 gives the whole variable domain EPEVTQTPSHQVTQMGQEVILRCVPISNHLYFYWYRQILGQKVEFLVSFYNNEISEKSEIFDDQFSVERPDGSNFTLKIRSTKLEDSAMYFCASSEPREGFTKQYFGPGTRLTVT.

This chain uses TRBV3-1 (or the pseudogene TRBV3-2) with TRBJ2-5; the D is unclear. V was pared by 8 bases and J by 5 bases, with 12 bases between. In germline, CDR1 is LGHDT, CDR2 YNNKEL (reference sequence). This CDR3 region has 12 residues. In DNA, the CDR3 is TGTGCCAGCTTATCCGATGGCGAGACCCAGTACTTC. Its protein product is CASLSDGETQYF.

The CDR3 protein is CASSLTQREGRGEQFF. The DNA of the CDR3 is TGTGCCAGCAGCCTGACTCAGCGGGAGGGCCGCGGTGAGCAGTTCTTC. The chain employs TRBV7-6 and TRBJ2-1, with TRBD2 matching over 10 bases. Germline trimming cut 5 bases from V and 9 bases from J; bases unmatched to any gene: 13. Per the germline V gene, CDR1 is SGHVS and CDR2 is FNYEAQ. This CDR3 spans 16 amino acids.

CDR3 nucleotides: TGTGCCAGCAGCCGAAGTCTCACAGGTTCCTCTGGAAACACCATATATTTT. This translates into CASSRSLTGSSGNTIYF. The genes are TRBV3-1 (or the pseudogene TRBV3-2) and TRBJ1-3; weak D call: TRBD1 (5 bases). CDR3 size: 17 residues. Germline CDR1 LGHDT, CDR2 YNNKEL (reference sequence). Trimming removed 4 bases from V and 0 bases from J, with 16 bases in between.

The chain recombines TRBV27 with TRBJ1-2; a weak D match, TRBD1 (5 bases). V was shortened by 6 bases and J by 3 bases, with 14 bases between the two germline ends. Germline V lookup: CDR1 MNHEY, CDR2 SMNVEV (reference sequence). The CDR3 runs to 14 residues. CDR3 sequence: CASRIGAGDYGYTF. The CDR3 nucleotides read TGTGCCAGCAGGATTGGCGCGGGGGACTATGGCTACACCTTC.

The chain carries TRBV5-1 and TRBJ2-2; the match to TRBD2 covers 7 bases. Germline lookup yields CDR1 SGHRS and CDR2 YFSETQ. The CDR3 sequence is 13 residues long. Germline trimming cut 7 bases from V and 2 bases from J; bases unmatched to any gene: 2. CDR3: CASGGDNTGELFF. CDR3 sequence (DNA): TGCGCCAGCGGGGGGGACAACACCGGGGAGCTGTTTTTT.

In this sample, this clone turned up once. The chain combines TRBV21-1 with TRBJ2-7; TRBD2 is the table's D call and was not checked against the DNA. TRBV21-1 is labeled a pseudogene. The CDR3 length is 14 residues. The CDR3 DNA reads TGTGCCAGCAGCAAAGGCGGGGTCCCCTACGAGCAGTACTTC. This encodes CASSKGGVPYEQYF.

The chain is built from TRBV6-5 and TRBJ2-7; 10 positions match TRBD1. Trimming removed 3 bases from V and 5 bases from J; junction bases left unmatched: 10. Germline V gene lookup returns CDR1 MNHEY and CDR2 SVGAGI. The CDR3 consists of 16 residues. In DNA form, the CDR3 reads TGTGCCAGCAGTTATATTGGGGACAGGGGCGAGGACGAGCAGTACTTC. Translation: CASSYIGDRGEDEQYF.

V gene TRBV27 combines with J gene TRBJ2-7, with 12 bases aligning to TRBD2. J lost 4 bases, V lost 4 bases, and 5 bases had no gene match. Germline V gene sequence: CDR1 MNHEY, CDR2 SMNVEV (reference sequence). The CDR3 totals 15 residues. The CDR3 loop is CASSSQTSGGYEQYF. In nucleotides, the CDR3 is TGTGCCAGCAGTTCCCAGACTAGCGGGGGATACGAGCAGTACTTC.

The chain is built from TRBV19 and TRBJ2-7; 9 positions match TRBD1. The length of the CDR3 is 16 residues. Unmatched junction bases numbered 3, after V lost 0 bases and J lost 0 bases. Germline V gene sequence: CDR1 LNHDA, CDR2 SQIVND (reference sequence). The CDR3 DNA reads as TGTGCCAGTAGTATAGACGGGACAGGGTTCTCCTACGAGCAGTACTTC. Protein sequence: CASSIDGTGFSYEQYF.

V usage is TRBV6-5 and J usage is TRBJ1-2; a possible D gene is TRBD1 (6 bases). The CDR3 extends over 15 amino acids. V was trimmed by 2 bases and J by 4 bases, leaving 14 bases between them. Germline CDR1 MNHEY, CDR2 SVGAGI. CDR3 sequence: CASSYGGQKAYGYTF. For the CDR3, the DNA is TGTGCCAGCAGTTACGGGGGACAAAAGGCCTATGGCTACACCTTC.

This chain joins TRBV6-5 and TRBJ1-1; 9 nucleotides line up with TRBD1. This CDR3 has 13 residues. V shed 6 bases and J 5 bases; nucleotides not matched to a gene: 4. Germline CDR1 MNHEY, CDR2 SVGAGI. The CDR3 DNA sequence: TGTGCCAGCAGACTACAGGGGGCGACTGAAGCTTTCTTT. Encoded protein: CASRLQGATEAFF.